This T cell receptor beta chain was retrieved from a study of T-cell memory formation after mild COVID-19. Findings of the study overall: Memory cells collected pre-infection included some clones that later responded, suggesting cross-reactive memory joined. Mostly located in CM and EM were contracting CD4+ clones, with contracting CD8+ clones located in EMRA.

TCRdb re-derived calls from the 5' RACE reads in MiXCR, one entry per CDR3 protein. The sample has approximately 480,000 distinct CDR3 sequences; roughly 18% are singletons. The table lists this clonotype with a few counts. Antigen: not known. With 5 bases clipped from V and 1 base from J, the junction kept 9 bases outside the gene matches. Germline V gives CDR1 LNHDA, CDR2 SQIVND (reference sequence). The CDR3 has 16 residues. This rearrangement joins TRBV19 to TRBJ2-3; TRBD1 matches 7 bases. The sample consisted of PBMCs or a T cell subset sorted from them (not recorded which). The clonotype was recovered from an adult woman who had mild COVID-19 (a few samples of this study predate the infection). Cell type and time point are not known. The CDR3 sequence: CASSLDRTGGTDTQYF. DNA of the CDR3: TGTGCCAGTAGTCTCGACCGGACAGGAGGCACAGATACGCAGTATTTT. Variable domain in full (rest from reference TRBV19 and TRBJ2-3): DGGITQSPKYLFRKEGQNVTLSCEQNLNHDAMYWYRQDPGQGLRLIYYSQIVNDFQKGDIAEGYSVSREKKESFPLTVTSAQKNPTAFYLCASSLDRTGGTDTQYFGPGTRLTVL.